Below are 32 T cell receptor beta chains sequenced from a single sample in a study of cytomegalovirus exposure and HLA in healthy donors (dated by TCRdb to between 2016 and 2019). Preparation of the library involved the immunoSEQ multiplex PCR assay. A mixture of 60 forward primers for TCR Vbeta segments and 13 reverse primers for TCR Jbeta segments was used in the multiplex PCR. TCRdb holds this immuneACCESS table with in-frame rearrangements only. Some clones are missing; in checked studies, unresolved V genes explain under half, and the rest has no known cause. The sample includes under 150,000 clones, with approximately 82% observed a single time. The biggest ten clones account for 1.2% to 1.5% of the sample. The sequencing input was PBMCs. The receptors here all came from a man aged 25 to 40 in good health and CMV-seropositive.

This chain joins TRBV2 and TRBJ2-7; 14 bases are a match to TRBD2. Germline V gene lookup returns CDR1 SNHLY and CDR2 FYNNEI. V trimming: 7 bases; J trimming: 3 bases; junction bases outside the gene matches: 5. The CDR3 has 15 residues. In DNA, the CDR3 is TGTGCCAGCAACCTAGGACTAGCGGGGGGCTACGAGCAGTACTTC. Protein product: CASNLGLAGGYEQYF.

This chain joins TRBV9 and TRBJ1-2, with a weak D call TRBD1 (5 bases). Germline V gene lookup returns CDR1 SGDLS and CDR2 YYNGEE. V lost 0 bases and J lost 8, with 17 bases in between. This CDR3 spans 15 amino acids. The CDR3 spells CASSVGGRESIGYTF. The CDR3, as DNA: TGTGCCAGCAGCGTAGGGGGACGGGAGTCTATCGGCTACACCTTC. Combining the CDR3 with reference TRBV9 and TRBJ1-2 gives the whole variable domain DSGVTQTPKHLITATGQRVTLRCSPRSGDLSVYWYQQSLDQGLQFLIQYYNGEERAKGNILERFSAQQFPDLHSELNLSSLELGDSALYFCASSVGGRESIGYTFGSGTRLTVV.

The chain combines TRBV5-1 with TRBJ2-7; 8 bases match TRBD2. With 0 bases clipped from V and 5 bases from J, the junction kept 7 bases outside the gene matches. This CDR3 is built from 15 residues. The V gene's germline CDR1 is SGHRS and CDR2 YFSETQ. CDR3 nucleotide sequence: TGCGCCAGCAGCTTGGCGGGGGGGGAGGCCCACGAGCAGTACTTC. Translating it yields CASSLAGGEAHEQYF.

V and J are TRBV7-3 and TRBJ2-2, with 7 bases aligning to TRBD1. The CDR3 totals 18 residues. Germline CDR1 is SGHTA and CDR2 is FQGTGA. The V segment lost 1 base and the J segment 1 base; nucleotides outside the gene matches: 9. CDR3 bases: TGTGCCAGCAGCTTAAACGCCCCAGGGGGAGTGAACACCGGGGAGCTGTTTTTT. It yields the protein CASSLNAPGGVNTGELFF.

The rearrangement joins TRBV5-1 to TRBJ2-2; tentatively, D is TRBD2 (5 bases). The CDR3 has 14 amino acids. Trimming removed 5 bases from V and 0 bases from J, with 8 bases in between. CDR1 and CDR2 from the germline V gene are SGHRS and YFSETQ. The CDR3 protein is CASSKRPNTGELFF. Written as DNA, the CDR3 is TGCGCCAGCAGTAAGCGGCCGAACACCGGGGAGCTGTTTTTT. Full variable domain (rest looked up from reference TRBV5-1 and TRBJ2-2): KAGVTQTPRYLIKTRGQQVTLSCSPISGHRSVSWYQQTPGQGLQFLFEYFSETQRNKGNFPGRFSGRQFSNSRSEMNVSTLELGDSALYLCASSKRPNTGELFFGEGSRLTVL.

The gene calls are TRBV5-1 and TRBJ1-5, with D unclear. The V and J ends lost 0 bases and 7 bases respectively, with 11 bases between them. The CDR3 contains 14 residues. Germline loops: CDR1 SGHRS, CDR2 YFSETQ. In nucleotides, the CDR3 is TGCGCCAGCAGCTTGGAGTCGGGTCTGCAGCCCCAGCATTTT. Amino acids: CASSLESGLQPQHF.

The chain combines TRBV27 with TRBJ2-7; 13 bases fit TRBD2. Germline lookup yields CDR1 MNHEY and CDR2 SMNVEV (reference sequence). J gave up 3 bases and V 3 bases, and 2 bases lay outside the gene matches. The CDR3 sequence is 15 residues long. As DNA, the CDR3 is TGTGCCAGCAGTTTCGGGACTAGCGGGAACTACGAGCAGTACTTC. Amino acid sequence: CASSFGTSGNYEQYF.

The chain joins TRBV9 to TRBJ2-3, with 13 nucleotides matching TRBD2. This CDR3 is built from 14 residues. Germline lookup yields CDR1 SGDLS and CDR2 YYNGEE. The V segment lost 0 bases and the J segment 11 bases; nucleotides outside the gene matches: 3. CDR3 DNA sequence: TGTGCCAGCAGCGTAGAATGGACTAGCGGGGGGCAGTATTTT. Amino acid sequence: CASSVEWTSGGQYF.

The V gene is TRBV15, the J gene TRBJ1-6; D gene ambiguous. The CDR3 contains 16 residues. In germline, CDR1 is LNHNV, CDR2 YYDKDF (reference sequence). The V and J ends lost 1 base and 6 bases respectively, with 13 bases between them. CDR3: CATSRVEAAVNSPLHF. CDR3 coding DNA: TGTGCCACCAGCAGAGTTGAGGCAGCCGTTAATTCACCCCTCCACTTT.

V and J are TRBV6-1 and TRBJ1-1; D is uncertain. CDR3 length equals 13 residues. Germline V gives CDR1 MNHNS, CDR2 SASEGT. The V gene lost 7 bases and the J gene lost 2 bases, with 11 bases spanning the gap. The CDR3 reads CASTLTLNTEAFF. For the CDR3, the DNA is TGTGCCAGCACCCTGACACTCAACACTGAAGCTTTCTTT.

V is TRBV19 and J is TRBJ2-5; 11 bases align to TRBD1. CDR1 and CDR2 (germline): LNHDA, SQIVND (reference sequence). This CDR3 is built from 15 residues. V was clipped by 2 bases and J by 3 bases; unmatched bases: 2. CDR3 region: CASSILGQGEETQYF. DNA of the CDR3: TGTGCCAGTAGTATATTGGGACAGGGGGAAGAGACCCAGTACTTC.

The chain has TRBV7-8 and TRBJ1-6, with D uncertain. V shed 3 bases and J shed 0 bases, with 12 bases lying between them. This CDR3 spans 17 amino acids. Germline V gene sequence: CDR1 SGHVS, CDR2 FQNEAQ. The DNA for the CDR3 is TGTGCCAGCAGCTTGAGAGAAACCTACTCCTATAATTCACCCCTCCACTTT. Encoded protein: CASSLRETYSYNSPLHF.

The genes are TRBV27 and TRBJ1-2; TRBD1 matches at 7 bases. The CDR3 is made up of 14 amino acids. V lost 5 bases and J lost 4; bases outside the gene matches: 7. Germline CDR1 reads MNHEY; CDR2 reads SMNVEV (reference sequence). The CDR3 bases are TGTGCCAGCAGTCCTCGGACAGGCCTCTATGGCTACACCTTC. This translates into CASSPRTGLYGYTF.

The CDR3 protein is CASSLGFNPGNSPLHF. The DNA of the CDR3 is TGTGCCAGCAGCTTGGGGTTTAACCCGGGTAATTCACCCCTCCACTTT. The J gene is TRBJ1-6, the V gene TRBV5-4; D gene uncertain. This CDR3 contains 16 residues. In germline, CDR1 is SGHNT, CDR2 YYREEE (reference sequence). The V gene lost 0 bases and the J gene lost 6 bases, with 13 bases spanning the gap.

The chain links TRBV19 to TRBJ1-5; TRBD1 matches 11 bases. Looked up from germline, CDR1 is LNHDA and CDR2 is SQIVND (reference sequence). The CDR3 covers 18 residues. With V trimmed by 5 bases and J by 0 bases, 9 bases remained unmatched. Here the CDR3 reads CASSPRTGGLYSNQPQHF. The CDR3 nucleotides are TGTGCCAGTAGTCCCCGGACAGGGGGCCTTTATAGCAATCAGCCCCAGCATTTT. The full variable domain, its missing parts supplied by reference TRBV19 and TRBJ1-5, is DGGITQSPKYLFRKEGQNVTLSCEQNLNHDAMYWYRQDPGQGLRLIYYSQIVNDFQKGDIAEGYSVSREKKESFPLTVTSAQKNPTAFYLCASSPRTGGLYSNQPQHFGDGTRLSIL.

This clone was seen only once. This chain uses TRBV18 with TRBJ2-1, with 13 positions matching TRBD2. Trimming at V came to 3 bases and at J to 5 bases, leaving 10 bases not matched to a gene. This CDR3 has 18 amino acids. Germline V lookup: CDR1 KGHSH, CDR2 LQKENI. CDR3 sequence: CASSPISPGTSGNNEQFF. CDR3 in DNA: TGTGCCAGCTCACCTATTTCCCCGGGGACTAGCGGGAACAATGAGCAGTTCTTC.

The rearrangement links TRBV11-3 to TRBJ2-1, with 8 bases fitting TRBD2. The junction had 8 bases not matched to a gene; V was cut back by 6 bases and J by 7 bases. CDR1 is SGHNT, CDR2 YENEEA, per germline. This CDR3 is 14 amino acids long. The CDR3: CASSSASGSNEQFF. CDR3 sequence (DNA): TGTGCCAGCAGTTCGGCCAGCGGGAGTAATGAGCAGTTCTTC.

The rearrangement links TRBV11-1 to TRBJ2-7; 9 nucleotides match TRBD2. There are 15 residues in the CDR3. Losses at the gene ends were 5 bases for V and 6 bases for J; bases not matched to a gene: 11. Germline V gives CDR1 SGHAT, CDR2 FQDESV (reference sequence). Here the CDR3 reads CASSPGGGELVEQYF. The CDR3 bases are TGTGCCAGCAGCCCCGGCGGGGGGGAATTGGTCGAGCAGTACTTC.

The chain employs TRBV18 and TRBJ2-5, with 10 bases that match TRBD1. The CDR3 covers 15 residues. Germline V gives CDR1 KGHSH, CDR2 LQKENI. Unmatched junction bases numbered 6, after V lost 3 bases and J lost 5 bases. The CDR3 here is CASSPQGTGAETQYF. In DNA, the CDR3 is TGTGCCAGCTCACCGCAGGGGACAGGGGCTGAGACCCAGTACTTC.

This clone was detected only a few times. CDR3 sequence: CASSQDGGHSNQPQHF. CDR3 coding DNA: TGCGCCAGCAGCCAAGACGGGGGGCACAGCAATCAGCCCCAGCATTTT. The chain combines TRBV4-1 with TRBJ1-5, with D possibly TRBD1 on 6 matching bases. The CDR3 loop spans 16 amino acids. V dropped 0 bases and J dropped 1 base, with 10 bases sitting between them. CDR1 and CDR2 from the germline V gene are MGHRA and YSYEKL.

The chain carries TRBV28 and TRBJ1-4, with 7 bases that match TRBD1. This CDR3 has 16 residues. Germline CDR1 reads MDHEN; CDR2 reads SYDVKM. V was clipped by 5 bases and J by 10 bases; unmatched bases: 16. The CDR3 is CASSPTGTARVSKLFF. In nucleotides, the CDR3 is TGTGCCAGCAGTCCCACCGGGACAGCCAGGGTGTCAAAACTGTTTTTT. The complete variable domain, with remaining parts taken from reference TRBV28 and TRBJ1-4, reads DVKVTQSSRYLVKRTGEKVFLECVQDMDHENMFWYRQDPGLGLRLIYFSYDVKMKEKGDIPEGYSVSREKKERFSLILESASTNQTSMYLCASSPTGTARVSKLFFGSGTQLSVL.

The chain has TRBV28 and TRBJ1-1, with a tentative D call TRBD1 (5 bases). V dropped 9 bases and J dropped 5 bases, with 13 bases sitting between them. Germline V lookup: CDR1 MDHEN, CDR2 SYDVKM. The CDR3 runs 12 residues. CDR3 in amino acids: CASRRGWTEAFF. As DNA, the CDR3 is TGTGCCAGTCGGCGGGGCTGGACTGAAGCTTTCTTT.

The chain combines TRBV6-7 with TRBJ1-4, with D tentatively TRBD1 (6 bases). TRBV6-7 has ORF status, its function being uncertain. Trimming took off 2 bases at V and 8 bases at J, with 18 bases between the two ends. This CDR3 has 16 residues. CDR3 in amino acids: CASSYPKRGGGEKLFF. CDR3 nucleotide sequence: TGTGCCAGCAGTTACCCCAAGAGGGGGGGTGGCGAAAAACTGTTTTTT.

The J gene is TRBJ2-3, the V gene TRBV29-1; D may be TRBD2 (6 bases). There are 13 residues in the CDR3. Germline CDR1 is SQVTM and CDR2 is ANQGSEA. V was clipped by 4 bases and J by 3 bases, with 11 bases between them. The chain's CDR3 is CSVAGSLTDTQYF. The DNA for the CDR3 is TGCAGCGTTGCCGGGAGTCTGACAGATACGCAGTATTTT.

This clone has a single count. The CDR3 DNA follows: TGTGCCAGCAGTTACGTGGGGGAGGGCCCGGAGACCCAGTACTTC. Its protein is CASSYVGEGPETQYF. The gene calls are TRBV6-6 and TRBJ2-5; 7 nucleotides line up with TRBD2. CDR1 and CDR2 from the germline V gene are MNHNY and SVGAGI (reference sequence). Germline trimming cut 2 bases from V and 5 bases from J; bases unmatched to any gene: 8. This CDR3 has 15 residues.

The V call is TRBV5-1, the J call TRBJ1-4, with 8 bases that match TRBD1. The CDR3 has 14 residues. Germline assignment: CDR1 SGHRS and CDR2 YFSETQ. The V and J ends lost 7 bases and 3 bases, in that order; junction bases with no gene match: 5. CDR3 residues: CASGQGAANEKLFF. The CDR3 DNA follows: TGCGCCAGCGGGCAGGGGGCTGCTAATGAAAAACTGTTTTTT.

V is TRBV5-5 and J is TRBJ2-6, with D maybe TRBD1 (6 bases). Germline V gives CDR1 SGHKS, CDR2 YYEKEE (reference sequence). The CDR3 consists of 17 residues. Trimming shortened V by 4 bases and J by 4 bases, and 18 bases separated the two germline ends. In DNA, the CDR3 is TGTGCCAGCAGCCTCTTTTATCAGGGGAACGGGGCCAACGTCCTGACTTTC. This gives the protein CASSLFYQGNGANVLTF.

The sample holds a few counts of this clone. The chain uses TRBV5-6 and TRBJ1-2, with 7 bases matching TRBD1. V trimming: 2 bases; J trimming: 6 bases; junction bases outside the gene matches: 10. Germline values: CDR1 SGHDT, CDR2 YYEEEE. This CDR3 is 15 amino acids long. The DNA for the CDR3 is TGTGCCAGCAGCTTCTGGAGACAGGGACCCCATGGCTACACCTTC. Its translation: CASSFWRQGPHGYTF.

There are a few counts of this clone. The CDR3 loop is CASSKVGRVSQETQYF. In nucleotides, the CDR3 is TGTGCCAGCAGCAAAGTAGGCAGGGTTAGCCAAGAGACCCAGTACTTC. This chain links TRBV21-1 with TRBJ2-5; TRBD1, the D gene given by the table, was not confirmed from the DNA. TRBV21-1 is noted as a pseudogene. The CDR3 spans 16 residues.

V usage is TRBV5-5 and J usage is TRBJ2-7, with D possibly matching TRBD1 (5 bases). The germline CDR1 and CDR2 sequences are SGHKS and YYEKEE (reference sequence). V was trimmed by 0 bases and J by 2 bases, leaving 15 bases between them. The CDR3 has 16 amino acids. The CDR3 nucleotides are TGTGCCAGCAGCTTGGCCTTCGGCAGGGCAACCTACGAGCAGTACTTC. It translates to CASSLAFGRATYEQYF.

V is TRBV6-5 and J is TRBJ1-1, with D perhaps TRBD1 (5 bases). The CDR3 is 13 amino acids. V lost 6 bases to trimming and J lost 3 bases, with 11 bases between them. Germline assignment: CDR1 MNHEY and CDR2 SVGAGI. This chain's CDR3 is CASSDDRYTEAFF. The CDR3 DNA sequence: TGTGCCAGCAGCGACGACAGATACACTGAAGCTTTCTTT.

The chain recombines TRBV6-5 with TRBJ1-4, with D uncertain. Germline CDR1 is MNHEY and CDR2 is SVGAGI. The germline V and J ends were trimmed by 7 bases and 4 bases, with 10 bases remaining between them. CDR3 length: 13 residues. The CDR3 DNA sequence: TGTGCCAGCATGGAGTCGGGTAATGAAAAACTGTTTTTT. The encoded protein is CASMESGNEKLFF.